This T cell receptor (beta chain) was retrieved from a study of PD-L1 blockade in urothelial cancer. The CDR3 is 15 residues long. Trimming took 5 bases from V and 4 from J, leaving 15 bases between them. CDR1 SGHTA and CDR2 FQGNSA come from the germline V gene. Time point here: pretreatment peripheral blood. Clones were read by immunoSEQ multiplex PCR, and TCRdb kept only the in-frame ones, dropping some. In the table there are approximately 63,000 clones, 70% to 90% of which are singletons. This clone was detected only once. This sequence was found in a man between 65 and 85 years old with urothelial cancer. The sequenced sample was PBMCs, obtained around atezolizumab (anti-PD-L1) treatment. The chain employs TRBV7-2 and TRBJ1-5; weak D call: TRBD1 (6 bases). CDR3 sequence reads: CASSRAPGVNQPQHF. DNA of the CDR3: TGTGCCAGCAGCCGCGCCCCAGGGGTGAATCAGCCCCAGCATTTT.